This T cell receptor (beta chain) was observed in a study of shared clonotypes between healthy human individuals. The donor cohort consisted entirely of Caucasian adults residing in Nashville, Tennessee. Broader study findings: Donors were few, which limited the genetic and exposure-history diversity represented. Generally, estimated richness proved larger in naive subsets than it did in memory subsets.

Per sorted-subset replicate PCR, input was around 200 ng DNA, representing around 29,000 T cell genomes. The table came from immunoSEQ multiplex PCR; TCRdb's copy has only in-frame clones and leaves some out. The repertoire consists of 2,500,000 or so clones, with just under 95% occurring once and the leading ten covering around 0.38%. To note about this clone: Its antigen is unknown.

The CDR3 has 17 amino acids. The V gene's germline CDR1 is MDHEN and CDR2 SYDVKM. The V gene end was trimmed by 2 bases and the J gene end by 4 bases; junction bases not matched to a gene: 11. The receptor's source is a man aged 18 to 35 in good health. Some clones in this sample may be carry-over from other donors' samples. Sequenced material: naive CD4+ T cells from PBMCs. Subset given: CD45RA+ positively selected. The chain combines TRBV28 with TRBJ2-1, with 7 positions matching TRBD2. The CDR3: CASSLPGTTPGYNEQFF. The CDR3 DNA reads TGTGCCAGCAGTTTACCGGGGACTACACCAGGATACAATGAGCAGTTCTTC.